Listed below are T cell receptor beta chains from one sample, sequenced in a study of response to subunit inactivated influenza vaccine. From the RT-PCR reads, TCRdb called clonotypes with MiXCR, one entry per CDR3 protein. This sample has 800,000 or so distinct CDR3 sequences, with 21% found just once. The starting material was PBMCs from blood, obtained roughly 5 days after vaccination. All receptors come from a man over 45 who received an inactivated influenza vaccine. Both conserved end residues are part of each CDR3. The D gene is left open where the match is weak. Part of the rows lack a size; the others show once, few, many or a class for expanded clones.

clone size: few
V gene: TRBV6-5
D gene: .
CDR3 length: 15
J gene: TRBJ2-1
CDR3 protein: CASSYLPAPTWEQFF
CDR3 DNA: TGTGCCAGCAGTTACCTGCCCGCTCCTACCTGGGAGCAGTTCTTC

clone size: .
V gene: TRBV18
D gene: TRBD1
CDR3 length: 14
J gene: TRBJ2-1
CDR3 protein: CASSPSNRGREQFF
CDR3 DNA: TGTGCCAGCTCACCAAGTAACAGGGGTAGGGAGCAGTTCTTC

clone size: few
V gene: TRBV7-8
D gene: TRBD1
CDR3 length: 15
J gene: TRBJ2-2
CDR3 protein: CASSFRDRVTQELFF
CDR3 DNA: TGTGCCAGCAGCTTCAGAGACAGGGTCACCCAAGAGCTGTTTTTT

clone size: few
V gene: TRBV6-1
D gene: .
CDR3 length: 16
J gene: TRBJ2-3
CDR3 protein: CASSPRAPISPDTQYF
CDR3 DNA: TGTGCCAGCAGTCCGCGGGCTCCAATCTCCCCAGATACGCAGTATTTT

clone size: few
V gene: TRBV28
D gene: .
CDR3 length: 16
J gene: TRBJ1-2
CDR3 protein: CASSSIPGADPYGYTF
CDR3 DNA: TGTGCCAGCAGTTCTATACCCGGGGCGGATCCTTATGGCTACACCTTC

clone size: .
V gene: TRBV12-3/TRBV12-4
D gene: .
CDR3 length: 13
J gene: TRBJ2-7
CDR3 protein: CASSLYRSNEQYF
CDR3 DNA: TGTGCCAGCAGTTTGTACAGGTCAAACGAGCAGTACTTC

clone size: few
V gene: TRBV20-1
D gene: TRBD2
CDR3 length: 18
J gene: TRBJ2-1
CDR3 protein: CSALPFQRGYGSYNEQFF
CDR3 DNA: TGCAGTGCTCTCCCTTTTCAGCGGGGGTACGGCTCCTACAATGAGCAGTTCTTC

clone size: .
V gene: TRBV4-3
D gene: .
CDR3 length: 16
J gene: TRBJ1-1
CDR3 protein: CASSQDVIGMNTEAFF
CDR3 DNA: TGCGCCAGCAGCCAAGATGTGATAGGAATGAACACTGAAGCTTTCTTT

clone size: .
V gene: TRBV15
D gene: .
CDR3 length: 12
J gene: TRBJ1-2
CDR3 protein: CATSPGPSGYTF
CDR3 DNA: TGTGCCACCAGCCCGGGACCGAGCGGCTACACCTTC

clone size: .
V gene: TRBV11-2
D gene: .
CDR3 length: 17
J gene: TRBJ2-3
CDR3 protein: CASSLYRDIYRTDTQYF
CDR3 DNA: TGTGCCAGCAGCTTATATCGGGACATCTATCGCACAGATACGCAGTATTTT

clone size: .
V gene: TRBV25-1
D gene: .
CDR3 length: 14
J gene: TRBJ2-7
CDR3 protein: CASSGERVIHEQYF
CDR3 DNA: TGTGCCAGCAGTGGAGAGAGGGTTATCCACGAGCAGTACTTC

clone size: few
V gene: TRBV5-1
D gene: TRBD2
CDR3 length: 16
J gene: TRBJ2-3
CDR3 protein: CASSLGASGATDTQYF
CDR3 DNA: TGCGCCAGCAGCTTGGGGGCCAGCGGGGCTACAGATACGCAGTATTTT

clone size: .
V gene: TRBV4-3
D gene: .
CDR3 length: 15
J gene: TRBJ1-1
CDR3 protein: CASSQDPGRDTEALF
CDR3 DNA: TGCGCCAGCAGCCAAGATCCCGGCAGGGACACTGAAGCTCTCTTT

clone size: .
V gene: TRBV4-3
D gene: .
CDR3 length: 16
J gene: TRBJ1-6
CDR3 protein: CASSQDPPSRNSPLHF
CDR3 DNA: TGCGCCAGCAGCCAAGATCCTCCCAGTAGGAATTCACCCCTCCACTTT

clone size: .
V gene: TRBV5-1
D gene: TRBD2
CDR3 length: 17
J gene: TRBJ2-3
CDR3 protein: CASSLAVSGGTLDTQYF
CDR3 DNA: TGCGCCAGCAGCTTGGCCGTTAGCGGGGGGACCTTAGATACGCAGTATTTT

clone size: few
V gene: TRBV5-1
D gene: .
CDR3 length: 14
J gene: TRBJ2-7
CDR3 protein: CASSGTGTIYEQYF
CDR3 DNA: TGCGCCAGCAGCGGAACCGGGACGATCTACGAGCAGTACTTC

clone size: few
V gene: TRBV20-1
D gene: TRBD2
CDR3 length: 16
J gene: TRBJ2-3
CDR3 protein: CSAINPRGRDTDTQYF
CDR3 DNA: TGCAGTGCTATAAACCCACGCGGGAGAGACACAGATACGCAGTATTTT

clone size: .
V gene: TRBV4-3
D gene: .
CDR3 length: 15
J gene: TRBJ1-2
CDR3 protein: CASSQDEGANYGYTF
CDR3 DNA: TGCGCCAGCAGCCAAGATGAGGGGGCTAACTATGGCTACACCTTC

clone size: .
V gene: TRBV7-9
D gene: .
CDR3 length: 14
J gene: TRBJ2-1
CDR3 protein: CASSLSLGRDEQFF
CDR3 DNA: TGTGCCAGCAGCTTATCCCTTGGACGGGATGAGCAGTTCTTC

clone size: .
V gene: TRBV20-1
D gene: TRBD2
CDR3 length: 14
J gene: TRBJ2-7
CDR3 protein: CSAASVAGGHEQYF
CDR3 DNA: TGCAGTGCCGCGTCAGTAGCGGGAGGTCACGAGCAGTACTTC

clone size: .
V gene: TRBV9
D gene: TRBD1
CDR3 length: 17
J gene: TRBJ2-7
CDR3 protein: CASSVATGDRGSSEQYF
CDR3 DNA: TGTGCCAGCAGCGTAGCTACCGGGGACAGGGGGAGTTCCGAGCAGTACTTC

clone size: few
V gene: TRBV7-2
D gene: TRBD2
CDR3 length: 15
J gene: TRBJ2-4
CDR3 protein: CASSRAAGAGNIQYF
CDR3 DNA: TGTGCCAGCAGCCGGGCAGCGGGGGCAGGTAACATTCAGTACTTC

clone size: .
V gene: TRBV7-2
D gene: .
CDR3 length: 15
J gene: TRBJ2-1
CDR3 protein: CASSPRGVGHNEQFF
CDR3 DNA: TGTGCCAGCAGCCCAAGGGGGGTAGGTCACAATGAGCAGTTCTTC

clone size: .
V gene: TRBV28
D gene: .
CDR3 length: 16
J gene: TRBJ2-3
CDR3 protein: CASSVPDSQSTDTQYF
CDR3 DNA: TGTGCCAGCAGTGTCCCGGACAGTCAGAGCACAGATACGCAGTATTTT

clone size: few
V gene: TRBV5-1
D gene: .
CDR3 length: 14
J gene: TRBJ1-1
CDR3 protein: CASSLPGGNTEAFF
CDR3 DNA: TGCGCCAGCAGCTTGCCCGGCGGTAACACTGAAGCTTTCTTT

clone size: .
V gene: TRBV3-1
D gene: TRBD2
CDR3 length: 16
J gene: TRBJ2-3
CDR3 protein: CASSGLAGGMTDTQYF
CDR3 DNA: TGTGCCAGCAGCGGACTAGCGGGGGGGATGACAGATACGCAGTATTTT

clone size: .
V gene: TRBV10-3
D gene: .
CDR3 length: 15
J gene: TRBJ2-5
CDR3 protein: CAISEHPEYQETQYF
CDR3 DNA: TGTGCCATCAGTGAGCACCCCGAATACCAAGAGACCCAGTACTTC